Shown below are 14 T cell receptor beta chains from a single sample sequenced in a study of technical replicates of blood from a handful of donors. Produced via immunoSEQ multiplex PCR; TCRdb's table is partial and in-frame only. This table holds 75,000 to 100,000 clones, around 96% found once. Sequences were obtained from T cells isolated from PBMCs. These receptor sequences come from a human donor in good health.

The rearrangement uses TRBV30 and TRBJ2-7; maybe TRBD1 (6 bases). Between the trimmed V and J ends, which lost 0 bases and 4 bases, there was a span of 10 bases. The CDR3 spans 13 residues. Germline V gives CDR1 GTSNPN, CDR2 SVGIG (reference sequence). The CDR3 DNA is TGTGCCTGGAGTGTACCAGGGGAATACGAGCAGTACTTC. Translation: CAWSVPGEYEQYF.

V usage is TRBV13 and J usage is TRBJ2-2; 8 bases match TRBD1. The CDR3 has 13 amino acids. V dropped 11 bases and J dropped 6; count of bases not matched to a gene: 8. CDR1 and CDR2 (germline): PRHDT, FYEKMQ (reference sequence). CDR3 nucleotides: TGTGCCGTCATGGACAGGGTCCCCGGGGAGCTGTTTTTT. It codes for CAVMDRVPGELFF.

V and J are TRBV4-1 and TRBJ1-1, with D unresolved. Per the germline V gene, CDR1 is MGHRA and CDR2 is YSYEKL. Trimming stripped 0 bases from V and 2 bases from J, with 19 bases between. The CDR3 extends over 18 amino acids. CDR3 region: CASSQDLRGYGVNTEAFF. In DNA form, the CDR3 reads TGCGCCAGCAGCCAAGATCTTAGAGGGTATGGAGTAAACACTGAAGCTTTCTTT.

The DNA for the CDR3 is TGCAGTGCTAGAGACCTAAATGAGCAGTTCTTC. Translation gives CSARDLNEQFF. The genes are TRBV20-1 and TRBJ2-1, with D hard to call. The germline V gene encodes CDR1 DFQATT and CDR2 SNEGSKA (reference sequence). The CDR3 is 11 residues long. The V end lost 0 bases, the J end lost 7 bases, and 4 bases lay between the germline ends.

The chain uses TRBV7-9 and TRBJ1-1; TRBD1 might be the D (6 bases). CDR1 is SEHNR and CDR2 is FQNEAQ in the germline V gene (reference sequence). Trimming removed 4 bases from V and 2 bases from J, with 11 bases in between. This CDR3 has 14 residues. CDR3 loop: CASSSQGLNTEAFF. The CDR3, as DNA: TGTGCCAGCAGCTCTCAGGGGCTCAACACTGAAGCTTTCTTT.

The chain couples TRBV19 to TRBJ1-2; D perhaps matches TRBD1 (6 bases). The CDR3 consists of 12 residues. V lost 6 bases and J 8 bases, leaving 13 bases between the germline ends. The germline V gene encodes CDR1 LNHDA and CDR2 SQIVND (reference sequence). CDR3 in DNA: TGTGCCAGTAGGGACAGTATAACGGGCTACACCTTC. Its protein product is CASRDSITGYTF.

The chain employs TRBV7-3 and TRBJ2-1; 10 bases align to TRBD2. The V and J ends lost 1 base and 6 bases, in that order; junction bases with no gene match: 12. From germline, CDR1 is SGHTA and CDR2 FQGTGA. There are 18 residues in the CDR3. The CDR3, as DNA: TGTGCCAGCAGCTTAATGACGTTTAGGGCTAGCGGGAGCAATGAGCAGTTCTTC. It translates to CASSLMTFRASGSNEQFF. The full variable domain, completed using reference TRBV7-3 and TRBJ2-1, is GAGVSQTPSNKVTEKGKYVELRCDPISGHTALYWYRQSLGQGPEFLIYFQGTGAADDSGLPNDRFFAVRPEGSVSTLKIQRTERGDSAVYLCASSLMTFRASGSNEQFFGPGTRLTVL.

This sequence joins TRBV25-1 and TRBJ2-2, with D possibly TRBD1 on 6 matching bases. This CDR3 comprises 16 residues. Germline CDR1 MGHDK, CDR2 SYGVNS. V lost 4 bases, J lost 1 base, and 13 bases lay in between. The CDR3 is CASSGKGVQNTGELFF. The CDR3 region has the DNA TGTGCCAGCAGTGGCAAGGGGGTACAGAACACCGGGGAGCTGTTTTTT.

This rearrangement joins TRBV9 to TRBJ2-7; 10 nucleotides line up with TRBD1. Germline CDR1 and CDR2: SGDLS and YYNGEE. V shed 3 bases, J shed 3 bases, and the junction held 0 bases outside the gene matches. The CDR3 loop spans 13 amino acids. CDR3 in amino acids: CASSGTGGYEQYF. DNA for the CDR3: TGTGCCAGCAGCGGGACAGGGGGCTACGAGCAGTACTTC. The full variable domain, with the rest looked up from reference TRBV9 and TRBJ2-7, is DSGVTQTPKHLITATGQRVTLRCSPRSGDLSVYWYQQSLDQGLQFLIQYYNGEERAKGNILERFSAQQFPDLHSELNLSSLELGDSALYFCASSGTGGYEQYFGPGTRLTVT.

This chain's CDR3 is CASSTHGNPSGDTQYF. The CDR3 DNA reads as TGTGCCAGCAGCACCCACGGAAACCCCTCGGGAGATACGCAGTATTTT. This sequence joins TRBV9 and TRBJ2-3; no firm D call. V was shortened by 4 bases and J by 5 bases, with 20 bases between the two germline ends. CDR1 is SGDLS and CDR2 is YYNGEE in the germline V gene. CDR3 length: 16 residues.

The chain links TRBV18 to TRBJ1-2, with D perhaps TRBD1 (5 bases). Germline values: CDR1 KGHSH, CDR2 LQKENI. The CDR3 consists of 14 residues. V was pared by 3 bases and J by 8 bases, with 16 bases between. The CDR3 here is CASSPEPQGSGYTF. The CDR3 bases are TGTGCCAGCTCACCCGAGCCTCAGGGTTCAGGCTACACCTTC.

The CDR3 is CATSLVSSGANVLTF. The CDR3 coding sequence is TGTGCCACCTCCCTAGTGAGCTCTGGGGCCAACGTCCTGACTTTC. The rearrangement links TRBV27 to TRBJ2-6; D is unclear. V lost 10 bases to trimming and J lost 0 bases, with 13 bases between them. CDR3 length equals 15 residues. The germline V gene encodes CDR1 MNHEY and CDR2 SMNVEV (reference sequence).

The chain recombines TRBV6-1 with TRBJ1-1; D gene unclear. The V gene lost 1 base and the J gene lost 4 bases, with 7 bases spanning the gap. Looked up from germline, CDR1 is MNHNS and CDR2 is SASEGT. The CDR3 is made up of 13 amino acids. The CDR3 bases are TGTGCCAGCAGTGAAGGCCTAGGCACTGAAGCTTTCTTT. Translated: CASSEGLGTEAFF.

Only one count was recorded for this clone. The chain employs TRBV28 and TRBJ2-7; 7 bases are shared with TRBD2. The CDR3 spans 16 residues. The junction had 10 bases not matched to a gene; V was cut back by 3 bases and J by 2 bases. CDR1 and CDR2 from the germline V gene are MDHEN and SYDVKM. The DNA for the CDR3 is TGTGCCAGCAGTTTTCTCTCGGCTAGCGGACCCTACGAGCAGTACTTC. It is translated as CASSFLSASGPYEQYF.